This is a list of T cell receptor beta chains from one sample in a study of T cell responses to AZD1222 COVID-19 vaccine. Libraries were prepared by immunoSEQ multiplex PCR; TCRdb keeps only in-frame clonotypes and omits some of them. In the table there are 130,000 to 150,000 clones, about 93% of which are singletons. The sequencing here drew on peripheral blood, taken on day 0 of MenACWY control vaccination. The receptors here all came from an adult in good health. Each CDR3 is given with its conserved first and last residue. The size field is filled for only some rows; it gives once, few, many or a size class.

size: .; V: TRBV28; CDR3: CASSPMTGGIGEQYF
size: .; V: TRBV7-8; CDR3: CASSPEGSTNYGYTF
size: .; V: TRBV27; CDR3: CARPRQGPNYGYTF
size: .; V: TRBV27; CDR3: CASSSGRGNQPQHF
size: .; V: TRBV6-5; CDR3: CASSSLAGVVTGELFF
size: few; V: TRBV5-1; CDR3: CASSLNRGEKLFF
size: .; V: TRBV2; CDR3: CASTTHNQPQHF
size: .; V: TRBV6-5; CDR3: CASHDRAYGYTF
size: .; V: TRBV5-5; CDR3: CASSTYRGGNEKLFF
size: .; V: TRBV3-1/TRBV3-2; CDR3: CASSPNLPGQGMSKLFF
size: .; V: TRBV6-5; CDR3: CASSSGFWGTDTQYF
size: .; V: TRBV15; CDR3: CATSRDQNRAHGYTF
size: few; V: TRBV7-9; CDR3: CASSPGQMAYEQYF
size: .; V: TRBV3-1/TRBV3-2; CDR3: CASSQIASSYNEQFF
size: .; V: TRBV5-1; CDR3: CASSSYGRVNEQFF
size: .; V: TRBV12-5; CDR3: CASRGPGLPNTEAFF
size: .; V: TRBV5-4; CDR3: CASSSTATGLAKNIQYF
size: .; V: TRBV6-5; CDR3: CASSTTDGGNTIYF
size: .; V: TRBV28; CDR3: CASSLMQTEAFF
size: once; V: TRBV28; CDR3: CASSFVRYGYTF
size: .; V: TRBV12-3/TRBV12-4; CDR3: CASSSQGNQPQHF
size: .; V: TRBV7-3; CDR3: CASRIDNYNEQFF
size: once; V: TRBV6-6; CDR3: CASRTRSLGYTF
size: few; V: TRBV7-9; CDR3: CAGLARVGDTQYF
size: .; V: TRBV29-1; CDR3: CSVVPGQGYSYTF
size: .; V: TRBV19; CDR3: CASSRDQQRNSPLHF
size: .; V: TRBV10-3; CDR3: CATCLDSSYEQYF
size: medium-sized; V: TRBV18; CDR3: CASTSDPARGYTF
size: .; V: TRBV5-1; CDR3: CASSWAGRGGETQYF
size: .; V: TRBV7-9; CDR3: CASSLDRTQPQHF
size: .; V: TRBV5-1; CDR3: CASSLVTGPYNEQFF
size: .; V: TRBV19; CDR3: CASSISDRGTYEQYF
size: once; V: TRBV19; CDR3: CASSQIGTGVYNEQFF
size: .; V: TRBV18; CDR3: CASSPGQGSDYGYTF
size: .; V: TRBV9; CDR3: CASSLGTSGPRSYEQYF
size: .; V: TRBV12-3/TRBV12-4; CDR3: CASSWTSYDTQYF
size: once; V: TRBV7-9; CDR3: CASSPRDREPPLHF
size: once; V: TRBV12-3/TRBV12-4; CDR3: CASRRENTGELFF
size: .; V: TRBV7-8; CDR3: CASSPAAVGNYGYTF
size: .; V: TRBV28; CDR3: CASSQDLSSGNTIYF
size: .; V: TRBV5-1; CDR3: CASRGAGGLDTQYF
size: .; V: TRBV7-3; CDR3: CASSRLGVGGETQYF
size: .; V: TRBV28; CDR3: CASSTLQVSYEQYF
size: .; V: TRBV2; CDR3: CASSEEVPSGNTIYF
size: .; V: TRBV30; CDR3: CAWSVKRAGGQPQHF
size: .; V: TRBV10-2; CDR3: CASSDKTGTGVNSPLHF